What follows are 17 T cell receptor beta chains derived from one specimen sequenced in a study of cytotoxic CD8 clonotypes in ibrutinib-treated CLL. Profiling relied on immunoSEQ multiplex PCR, and the TCRdb table lists in-frame clones only, not all of them. The repertoire includes approximately 140,000 clones, roughly 80% of them detected once, and less than 30% sits in the top ten. Sequencing was performed on PBMCs, taken after 12 months of ibrutinib treatment. Receptor source: a human donor with chronic lymphocytic leukemia.

The V and J genes are TRBV28 and TRBJ2-7; D is ambiguous. CDR3 length: 12 residues. The germline gives CDR1 MDHEN, CDR2 SYDVKM. V lost 9 bases and J lost 0, with 9 bases in between. The CDR3 nucleotides read TGTGCCAGTCAAAAGGGCTCCTACGAGCAGTACTTC. Amino acids: CASQKGSYEQYF. Using reference TRBV28 and TRBJ2-7 for the parts outside the CDR3, the full variable domain is DVKVTQSSRYLVKRTGEKVFLECVQDMDHENMFWYRQDPGLGLRLIYFSYDVKMKEKGDIPEGYSVSREKKERFSLILESASTNQTSMYLCASQKGSYEQYFGPGTRLTVT.

CDR3 amino acids: CASTGQATEAFF. The CDR3 coding sequence is TGTGCCAGCACCGGACAGGCCACTGAAGCTTTCTTT. This sequence joins TRBV2 and TRBJ1-1, with 7 bases aligning to TRBD1. The CDR3 spans 12 residues. Trimming took 7 bases from V and 4 from J; bases not matched to a gene: 3. Germline V gives CDR1 SNHLY, CDR2 FYNNEI. The full variable domain, in which reference TRBV2 and TRBJ1-1 provide the parts outside the CDR3, is EPEVTQTPSHQVTQMGQEVILRCVPISNHLYFYWYRQILGQKVEFLVSFYNNEISEKSEIFDDQFSVERPDGSNFTLKIRSTKLEDSAMYFCASTGQATEAFFGQGTRLTVV.

This sequence joins TRBV7-8 and TRBJ2-5, with D unresolved. V was pared by 1 base and J by 6 bases, with 12 bases between. This CDR3 is built from 14 residues. Germline V CDR1 and CDR2: SGHVS, FQNEAQ. CDR3 region: CASSLEANRKTQYF. CDR3 sequence (DNA): TGTGCCAGCAGCTTAGAGGCAAACCGGAAGACCCAGTACTTC.

V gene TRBV27 combines with J gene TRBJ2-1, with 8 bases lining up with TRBD2. The CDR3 runs 17 residues. The junction had 13 bases not matched to a gene; V was cut back by 5 bases and J by 4 bases. Germline lookup yields CDR1 MNHEY and CDR2 SMNVEV (reference sequence). The CDR3: CASSPHQGSGGYNEQFF. As DNA, the CDR3 is TGTGCCAGCAGTCCCCACCAAGGAAGCGGGGGATACAATGAGCAGTTCTTC.

The chain employs TRBV6-5 and TRBJ1-2; D gene uncertain. CDR3 size: 13 residues. V was trimmed by 6 bases and J by 4 bases, leaving 12 bases between them. Germline-derived CDR1 and CDR2 are MNHEY and SVGAGI. The chain's CDR3 is CASSQDGLYGYTF. As DNA, the CDR3 is TGTGCCAGCAGCCAGGACGGTCTCTATGGCTACACCTTC.

The rearrangement joins TRBV2 to TRBJ1-2; D remains unclear. V was trimmed by 6 bases and J by 2 bases, leaving 10 bases between them. CDR3 length: 13 amino acids. CDR1 and CDR2 (germline): SNHLY, FYNNEI. This chain's CDR3 is CASRIFPNYGYTF. The CDR3 nucleotides are TGTGCCAGCAGAATCTTCCCAAACTATGGCTACACCTTC.

The V gene is TRBV4-3, the J gene TRBJ2-5, with a tentative D call TRBD2 (5 bases). The CDR3 contains 16 residues. V was clipped by 3 bases and J by 5 bases, with 19 bases between them. The germline V gene has CDR1 LGHNA and CDR2 YSLEER. Written as DNA, the CDR3 is TGCGCCAGCAGCCAGGCCCCAACCGGGATTTCGGAGACCCAGTACTTC. Translated, it gives CASSQAPTGISETQYF.

This clone was counted at least ten times. The chain has TRBV7-9 and TRBJ2-1; D call uncertain. V was cut by 8 bases and J by 3 bases, with 5 bases left in between. This CDR3 contains 11 residues. Germline CDR1 is SEHNR and CDR2 is FQNEAQ (reference sequence). Here the CDR3 DNA reads TGTGCCAGCCCCAACTACAATGAGCAGTTCTTC. Translation gives CASPNYNEQFF.

The chain employs TRBV6-5 and TRBJ1-1; D possibly corresponds to TRBD1 (5 bases). The CDR3 length is 13 residues. Trimming removed 6 bases from V and 4 bases from J, with 12 bases in between. Per germline, CDR1 MNHEY and CDR2 SVGAGI. CDR3 amino acids: CASSPGGSTEAFF. In DNA form, the CDR3 reads TGTGCCAGCAGCCCTGGGGGGTCCACTGAAGCTTTCTTT.

The chain combines TRBV23-1 with TRBJ1-1; D is perhaps TRBD1 (6 bases). TRBV23-1 is an ORF; its function is uncertain. The V gene lost 2 bases and the J gene lost 3 bases, with 19 bases spanning the gap. This CDR3 region has 17 residues. CDR3 bases: TGCGCCAGCAGTCAAGGAGTTGGGGTCGGGGGCCACACTGAAGCTTTCTTT. Amino acid sequence: CASSQGVGVGGHTEAFF.

This chain links TRBV6-6 with TRBJ2-3, with D possibly matching TRBD1 (6 bases). The V gene lost 2 bases and the J gene lost 0 bases, with 12 bases spanning the gap. The germline V gene has CDR1 MNHNY and CDR2 SVGAGI (reference sequence). This CDR3 spans 16 amino acids. CDR3 sequence: CASSYPWDKSTDTQYF. DNA for the CDR3: TGTGCCAGCAGTTACCCCTGGGACAAGAGCACAGATACGCAGTATTTT.

The chain has TRBV10-3 and TRBJ2-3, with 11 positions matching TRBD2. This CDR3 spans 15 amino acids. Germline lookup yields CDR1 ENHRY and CDR2 SYGVKD. V lost 8 bases to trimming and J lost 3 bases; unmatched junction nucleotides: 7. CDR3 coding DNA: TGTGCCATCGCCCAGACTAGCGGGACTACAGATACGCAGTATTTT. Its protein product is CAIAQTSGTTDTQYF.

The genes are TRBV6-1 and TRBJ2-7; D gene unclear. This CDR3 is built from 12 residues. Germline loops: CDR1 MNHNS, CDR2 SASEGT. Between the trimmed V and J ends, which lost 7 bases and 1 base, there was a span of 8 bases. The CDR3 nucleotides are TGTGCCAGCATAGCTGAATCCTACGAGCAGTACTTC. Protein product: CASIAESYEQYF.

This clone was counted once. V usage is TRBV5-1 and J usage is TRBJ1-1; no reliable D call. The CDR3 length is 14 residues. Germline CDR1 reads SGHRS; CDR2 reads YFSETQ. V was clipped by 0 bases and J by 5 bases, with 11 bases between them. CDR3 loop: CASSLDVGSTEAFF. CDR3 coding DNA: TGCGCCAGCAGCTTGGATGTGGGATCGACTGAAGCTTTCTTT.

The rearrangement links TRBV6-5 to TRBJ1-1, with D unclear. V lost 5 bases and J lost 0, with 10 bases in between. This CDR3 has 14 residues. Germline CDR1 reads MNHEY; CDR2 reads SVGAGI. The CDR3 loop is CASSKQPLNTEAFF. As DNA, the CDR3 is TGTGCCAGCAGTAAACAGCCGCTGAACACTGAAGCTTTCTTT.

This rearrangement joins TRBV7-8 to TRBJ2-2; 8 positions agree with TRBD2. V gave up 8 bases and J gave up 5 bases; unmatched junction bases: 4. Germline CDR1 reads SGHVS; CDR2 reads FQNEAQ. CDR3 length: 13 amino acids. DNA of the CDR3: TGTGCCAGCCCGGGAGGGGGGACCGGGGAGCTGTTTTTT. Amino acid sequence: CASPGGGTGELFF.

The J gene is TRBJ2-1, the V gene TRBV4-3, with D unresolved. The CDR3 totals 15 residues. CDR1 and CDR2 (germline): LGHNA, YSLEER. Trimming shortened V by 0 bases and J by 0 bases, and 6 bases separated the two germline ends. The CDR3 region is CASSQERASYNEQFF. DNA of the CDR3: TGCGCCAGCAGCCAAGAAAGAGCCTCCTACAATGAGCAGTTCTTC.